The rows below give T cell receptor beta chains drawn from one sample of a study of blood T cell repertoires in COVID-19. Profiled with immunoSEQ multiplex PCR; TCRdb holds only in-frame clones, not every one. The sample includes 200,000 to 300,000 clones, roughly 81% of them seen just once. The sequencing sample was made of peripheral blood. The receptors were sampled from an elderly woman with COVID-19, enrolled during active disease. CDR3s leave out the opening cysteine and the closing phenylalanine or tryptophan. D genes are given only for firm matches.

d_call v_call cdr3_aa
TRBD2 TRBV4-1 ASSQGGLSSSYEQY
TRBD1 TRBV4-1 ASSQPTGKYKETQY
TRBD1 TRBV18 ASSPGDRGREKLF
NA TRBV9 ASSVGQGGSPLH
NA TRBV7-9 ASSLAGGRKTEAF
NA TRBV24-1 ATSDSGLQF
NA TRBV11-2 ASSFGSNQPQH
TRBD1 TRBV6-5 ASTVGQAYNSPLH
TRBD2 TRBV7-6 ASSPGLAGGRSSGELF
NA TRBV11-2 ASSFNWGDST
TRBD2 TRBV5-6 ASSPYGGGTGANVLT
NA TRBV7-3 ASSSPPRGPEAF
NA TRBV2 ASSARTENQPQH
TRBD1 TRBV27 ASSRDRGGQPQH
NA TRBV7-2 ASSLSTRGYT
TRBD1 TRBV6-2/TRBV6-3 ASSRAGTGGYNEQF
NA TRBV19 ASSPDSRGYT
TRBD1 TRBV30 AWSLPTIGGSNQPQH
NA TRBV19 ASSSSGRRNTGELF
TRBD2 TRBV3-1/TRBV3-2 ASSQARTSGGPNEQF
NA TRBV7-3 ASSSLASTDTQY
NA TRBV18 ASKQGGNEKLF
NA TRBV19 ASGGRGSWEQY
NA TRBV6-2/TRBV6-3 ASSRRPGQGEETQY
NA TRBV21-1 ASSKGDNRVGYT
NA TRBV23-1 ASSRDFLNTEAF